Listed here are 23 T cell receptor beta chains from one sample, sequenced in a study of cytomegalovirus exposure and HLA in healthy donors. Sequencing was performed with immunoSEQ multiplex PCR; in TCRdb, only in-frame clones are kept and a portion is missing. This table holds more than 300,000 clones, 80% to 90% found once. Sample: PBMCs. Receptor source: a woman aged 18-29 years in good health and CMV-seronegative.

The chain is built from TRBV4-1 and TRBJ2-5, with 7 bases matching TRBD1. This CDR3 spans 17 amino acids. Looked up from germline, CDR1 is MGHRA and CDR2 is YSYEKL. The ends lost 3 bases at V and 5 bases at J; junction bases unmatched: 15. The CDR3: CASSHPTADRAGETQYF. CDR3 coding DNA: TGCGCCAGCAGCCACCCAACTGCCGACAGGGCGGGCGAGACCCAGTACTTC.

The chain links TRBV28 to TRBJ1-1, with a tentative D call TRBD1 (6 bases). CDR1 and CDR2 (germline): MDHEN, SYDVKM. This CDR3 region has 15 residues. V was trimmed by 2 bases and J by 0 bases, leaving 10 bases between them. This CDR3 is CASSLPTGMNTEAFF. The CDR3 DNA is TGTGCCAGCAGTTTACCGACAGGCATGAACACTGAAGCTTTCTTT. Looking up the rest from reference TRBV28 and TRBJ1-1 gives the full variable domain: DVKVTQSSRYLVKRTGEKVFLECVQDMDHENMFWYRQDPGLGLRLIYFSYDVKMKEKGDIPEGYSVSREKKERFSLILESASTNQTSMYLCASSLPTGMNTEAFFGQGTRLTVV.

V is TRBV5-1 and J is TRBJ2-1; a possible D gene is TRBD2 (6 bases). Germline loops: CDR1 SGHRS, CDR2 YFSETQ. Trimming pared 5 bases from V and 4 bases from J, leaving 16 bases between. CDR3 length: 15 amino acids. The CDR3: CASRPESGPYNEQFF. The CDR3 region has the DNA TGCGCCAGCAGACCTGAGAGCGGGCCTTACAATGAGCAGTTCTTC.

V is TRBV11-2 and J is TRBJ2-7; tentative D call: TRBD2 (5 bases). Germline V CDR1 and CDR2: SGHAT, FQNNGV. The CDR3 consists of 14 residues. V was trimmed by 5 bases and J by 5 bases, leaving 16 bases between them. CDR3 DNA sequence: TGTGCCAGCAGCCCCGGGATACCGTCTGACGAGCAGTACTTC. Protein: CASSPGIPSDEQYF.

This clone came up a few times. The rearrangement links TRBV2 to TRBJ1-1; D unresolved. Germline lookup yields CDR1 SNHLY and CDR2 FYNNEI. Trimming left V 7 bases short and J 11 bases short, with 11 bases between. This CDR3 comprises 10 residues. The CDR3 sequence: CASIAGMAFF. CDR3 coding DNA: TGTGCCAGCATCGCGGGGATGGCTTTCTTT.

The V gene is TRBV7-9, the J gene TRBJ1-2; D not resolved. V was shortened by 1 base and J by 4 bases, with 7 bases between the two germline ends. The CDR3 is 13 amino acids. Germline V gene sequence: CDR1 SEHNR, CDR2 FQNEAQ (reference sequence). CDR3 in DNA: TGTGCCAGCAGCTTAGAACTCCCCTATGGCTACACCTTC. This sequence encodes CASSLELPYGYTF.

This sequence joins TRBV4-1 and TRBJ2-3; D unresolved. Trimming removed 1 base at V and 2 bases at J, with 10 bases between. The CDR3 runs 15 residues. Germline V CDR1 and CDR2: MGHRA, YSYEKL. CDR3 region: CASSQVQNPTDTQYF. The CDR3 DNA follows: TGCGCCAGCAGCCAAGTACAAAACCCCACAGATACGCAGTATTTT.

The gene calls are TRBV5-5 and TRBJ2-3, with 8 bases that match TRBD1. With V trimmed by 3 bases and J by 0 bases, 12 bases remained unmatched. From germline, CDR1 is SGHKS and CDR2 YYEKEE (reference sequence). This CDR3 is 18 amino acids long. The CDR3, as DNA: TGTGCCAGCAGCTCAAAGACAGGGGCCACGTCTAGCACAGATACGCAGTATTTT. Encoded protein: CASSSKTGATSSTDTQYF.

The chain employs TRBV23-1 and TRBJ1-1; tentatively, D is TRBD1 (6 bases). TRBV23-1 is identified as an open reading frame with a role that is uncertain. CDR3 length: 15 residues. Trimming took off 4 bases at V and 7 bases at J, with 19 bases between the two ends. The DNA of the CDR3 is TGCGCCAGCAGTCTCGGACGAACCGGGACAAGTGAAGCTTTCTTT. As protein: CASSLGRTGTSEAFF.

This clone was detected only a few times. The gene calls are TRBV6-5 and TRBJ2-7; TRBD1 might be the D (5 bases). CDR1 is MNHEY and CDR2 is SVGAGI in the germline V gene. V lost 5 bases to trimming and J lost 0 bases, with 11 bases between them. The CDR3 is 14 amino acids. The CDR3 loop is CASSRQRASYEQYF. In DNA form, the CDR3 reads TGTGCCAGCAGTCGACAGAGAGCCTCCTACGAGCAGTACTTC.

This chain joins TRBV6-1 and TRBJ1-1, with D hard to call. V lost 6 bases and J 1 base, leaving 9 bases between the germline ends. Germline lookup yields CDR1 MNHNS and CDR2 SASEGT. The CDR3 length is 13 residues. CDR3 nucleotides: TGTGCCAGCAGGGAGGTCGCGAACACTGAAGCTTTCTTT. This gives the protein CASREVANTEAFF.

The chain's CDR3 is CASRVTSGYEQYF. For the CDR3, the DNA is TGTGCCAGCAGAGTTACTAGCGGTTACGAGCAGTACTTC. The chain carries TRBV28 and TRBJ2-7, with 8 bases matching TRBD2. The V segment lost 6 bases and the J segment 4 bases; nucleotides outside the gene matches: 5. Germline V gives CDR1 MDHEN, CDR2 SYDVKM. The CDR3 extends over 13 amino acids.

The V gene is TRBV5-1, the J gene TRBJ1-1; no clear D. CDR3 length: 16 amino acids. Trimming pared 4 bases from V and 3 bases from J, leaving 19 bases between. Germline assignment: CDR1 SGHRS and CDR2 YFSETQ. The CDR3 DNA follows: TGCGCCAGCAGCACAGCCCCGAGGGCTCAGGACACTGAAGCTTTCTTT. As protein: CASSTAPRAQDTEAFF.

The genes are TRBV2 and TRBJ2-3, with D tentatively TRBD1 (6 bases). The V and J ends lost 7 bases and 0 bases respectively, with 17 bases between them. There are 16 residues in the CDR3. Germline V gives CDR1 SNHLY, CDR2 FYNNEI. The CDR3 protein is CASKSPGTPSTDTQYF. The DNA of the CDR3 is TGTGCCAGCAAATCACCCGGGACACCTAGCACAGATACGCAGTATTTT.

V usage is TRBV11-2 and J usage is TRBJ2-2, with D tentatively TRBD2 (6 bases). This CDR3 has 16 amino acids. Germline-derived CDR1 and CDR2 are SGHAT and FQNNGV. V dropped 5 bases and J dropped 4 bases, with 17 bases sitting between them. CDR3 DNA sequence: TGTGCCAGCAGCATCTCCTCGGGACTTCTCACCGGGGAGCTGTTTTTT. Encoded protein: CASSISSGLLTGELFF.

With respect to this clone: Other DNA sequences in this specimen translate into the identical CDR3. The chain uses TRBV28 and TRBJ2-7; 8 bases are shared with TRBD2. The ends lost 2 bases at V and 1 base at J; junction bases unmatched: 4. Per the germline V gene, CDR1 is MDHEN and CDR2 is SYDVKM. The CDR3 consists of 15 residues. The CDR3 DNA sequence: TGTGCCAGCAGTTTAGGGGCGGGGGGTTCCTACGAGCAGTACTTC. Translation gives CASSLGAGGSYEQYF.

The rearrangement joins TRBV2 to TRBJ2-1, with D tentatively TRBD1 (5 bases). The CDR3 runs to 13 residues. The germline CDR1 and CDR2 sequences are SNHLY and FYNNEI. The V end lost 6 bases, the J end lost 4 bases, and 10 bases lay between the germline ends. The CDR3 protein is CASRLQVYNEQFF. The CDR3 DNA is TGTGCCAGCAGACTACAGGTTTACAATGAGCAGTTCTTC.

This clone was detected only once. For the CDR3, the DNA is TGTGCCACCCGACGACAGGCGTTCACCCAAGAGACCCAGTACTTC. This encodes CATRRQAFTQETQYF. The rearrangement joins TRBV2 to TRBJ2-5; TRBD1 is a possible D gene (6 bases). Trimming cost V 10 bases and J 1 base, with 19 bases left between them. CDR3 length: 15 residues. CDR1 is SNHLY and CDR2 is FYNNEI in the germline V gene.

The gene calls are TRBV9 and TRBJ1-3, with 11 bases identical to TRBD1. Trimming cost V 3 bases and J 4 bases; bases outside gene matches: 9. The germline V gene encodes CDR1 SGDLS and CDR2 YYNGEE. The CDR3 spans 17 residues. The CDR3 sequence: CASSGTGGPPDGNTIYF. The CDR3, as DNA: TGTGCCAGCAGCGGGACAGGGGGCCCACCGGACGGAAACACCATATATTTT.

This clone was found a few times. CDR3 sequence (DNA): TGTGCCAGCAGCCCTCAGGTAAACACTGAAGCTTTCTTT. Its translation is CASSPQVNTEAFF. The chain combines TRBV7-2 with TRBJ1-1; D remains ambiguous. Trimming removed 5 bases from V and 2 bases from J, with 9 bases in between. There are 13 residues in the CDR3. CDR1 SGHTA and CDR2 FQGNSA come from the germline V gene.

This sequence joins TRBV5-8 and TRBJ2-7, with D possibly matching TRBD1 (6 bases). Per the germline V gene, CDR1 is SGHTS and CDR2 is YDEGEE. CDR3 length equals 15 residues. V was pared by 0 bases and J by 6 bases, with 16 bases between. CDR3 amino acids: CASSLALQGTFEQYF. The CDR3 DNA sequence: TGTGCCAGCAGCTTGGCATTACAGGGTACGTTCGAGCAGTACTTC.

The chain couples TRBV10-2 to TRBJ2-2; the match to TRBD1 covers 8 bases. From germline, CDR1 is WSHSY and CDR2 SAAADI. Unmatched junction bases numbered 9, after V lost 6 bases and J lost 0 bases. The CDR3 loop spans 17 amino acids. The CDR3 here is CASRELPDRANTGELFF. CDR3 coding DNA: TGCGCCAGCAGAGAACTCCCGGACAGGGCGAACACCGGGGAGCTGTTTTTT.

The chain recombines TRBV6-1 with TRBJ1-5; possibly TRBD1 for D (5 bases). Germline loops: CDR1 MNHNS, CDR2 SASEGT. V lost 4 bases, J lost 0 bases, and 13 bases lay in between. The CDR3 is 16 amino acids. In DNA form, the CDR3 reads TGTGCCAGCAGTGTCGGGGGACGGTATAGCAATCAGCCCCAGCATTTT. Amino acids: CASSVGGRYSNQPQHF.